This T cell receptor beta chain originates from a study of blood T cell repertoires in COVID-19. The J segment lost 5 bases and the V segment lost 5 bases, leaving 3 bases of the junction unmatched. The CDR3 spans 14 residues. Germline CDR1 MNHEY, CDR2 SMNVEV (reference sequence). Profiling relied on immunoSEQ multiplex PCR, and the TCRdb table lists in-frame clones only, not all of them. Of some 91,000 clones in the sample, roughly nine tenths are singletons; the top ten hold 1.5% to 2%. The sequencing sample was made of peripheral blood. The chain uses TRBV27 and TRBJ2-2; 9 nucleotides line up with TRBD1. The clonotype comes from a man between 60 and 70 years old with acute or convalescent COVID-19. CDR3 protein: CASSRDRGTGELFF. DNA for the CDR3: TGTGCCAGCAGTCGCGACAGGGGGACCGGGGAGCTGTTTTTT.